Sequencing of this TCR beta chain was carried out in a study of CD8+CD57+ T cells in acquired aplastic anemia. At the level of the study: CD4+ cells from healthy donors averaged approximately 9.8 million reads.

TCR beta VDJ and CDR3 were profiled, and genomic DNA was the template. TCRdb reanalysed the reads using MiXCR and keeps one entry per CDR3 protein. This sample yields approximately 65,000 distinct CDR3 sequences, of which less than 65% are seen a single time; 2% to 2.5% belongs to the top ten. This CDR3 is built from 13 residues. The germline V gene has CDR1 DFQATT and CDR2 SNEGSKA (reference sequence). V shed 6 bases and J shed 1 base, with 7 bases lying between them. Sequencing input: sorted CD4+, CD8+, or CD8+CD57+ T cells (not recorded which) from PBMCs. This clonotype was obtained from a human donor in good health, serving as a control. This chain connects TRBV20-1 to TRBJ1-6; D is ambiguous. CDR3 sequence: CSAPGSYNSPLHF. For the CDR3, the DNA is TGCAGTGCGCCGGGGTCCTATAATTCACCCCTCCACTTT.